These 22 T cell receptor beta chains came from one sample sequenced in a study of T-cell reconstitution after alpha-beta-depleted transplantation in children. Unique molecular identifiers were used in preparing the TCRbeta library. MiXCR, run by TCRdb on the PCR reads, gives a single entry per CDR3 protein. Among roughly 500,000 distinct CDR3 sequences, around a third were seen once, and the ten largest hold 2% to 2.5%. The sequencing here drew on PBMCs from the stem cell graft donor, taken from the stem cell graft. These receptors all come from a human donor who donated a stem cell graft to a child with aplastic anemia.

The genes are TRBV7-9 and TRBJ2-2; D call uncertain. CDR1 is SEHNR, CDR2 FQNEAQ, per germline (reference sequence). The length of the CDR3 is 16 residues. The V and J ends lost 2 bases and 4 bases respectively, with 14 bases between them. CDR3 amino acids: CASSLNKVPTTGELFF. Written as DNA, the CDR3 is TGTGCCAGCAGCTTAAATAAGGTTCCGACCACCGGGGAGCTGTTTTTT.

The V and J genes are TRBV5-1 and TRBJ1-1; tentatively, D is TRBD1 (6 bases). V dropped 0 bases and J dropped 4 bases, with 16 bases sitting between them. The germline V gene has CDR1 SGHRS and CDR2 YFSETQ. The CDR3 runs 16 residues. CDR3 amino acids: CASSLDFGQLSTEAFF. CDR3 in DNA: TGCGCCAGCAGCTTGGACTTCGGACAGTTGAGCACTGAAGCTTTCTTT. Together with reference TRBV5-1 and TRBJ1-1, the CDR3 gives the full variable domain: KAGVTQTPRYLIKTRGQQVTLSCSPISGHRSVSWYQQTPGQGLQFLFEYFSETQRNKGNFPGRFSGRQFSNSRSEMNVSTLELGDSALYLCASSLDFGQLSTEAFFGQGTRLTVV.

This clonotype was seen more than once but under ten times. The chain carries TRBV10-3 and TRBJ1-6; possibly TRBD1 for D (5 bases). The CDR3 spans 15 residues. Trimming pared 4 bases from V and 8 bases from J, leaving 15 bases between. Germline V gene sequence: CDR1 ENHRY, CDR2 SYGVKD. The CDR3 bases are TGTGCCATCAGTGTAGAAGGGACCGGGGATTCACCCCTCCACTTT. Encoded protein: CAISVEGTGDSPLHF.

The V gene is TRBV6-2 or TRBV6-3, the J gene TRBJ2-7; possible D gene TRBD1, 6 bases. V lost 3 bases, J lost 2 bases, and 11 bases lay in between. CDR1 and CDR2 from the germline V gene are MNHEY and SVGEGT. This CDR3 is 14 amino acids long. CDR3 protein: CASSYNREPYEQYV. DNA of the CDR3: TGTGCCAGCAGTTATAACAGGGAACCCTACGAGCAGTACGTC.

V is TRBV5-6 and J is TRBJ1-1; 7 bases align to TRBD1. The trim removed 1 base at V and 8 bases at J, leaving 14 bases unmatched. Germline V gene lookup returns CDR1 SGHDT and CDR2 YYEEEE. CDR3 length equals 16 residues. CDR3 region: CASSLFTGAKLSEAFF. CDR3 sequence (DNA): TGTGCCAGCAGCTTGTTTACAGGGGCGAAACTTTCCGAAGCTTTCTTT.

This clonotype was seen a handful of times. The gene calls are TRBV6-1 and TRBJ2-5, with a weak D call TRBD2 (5 bases). The CDR3 loop spans 14 amino acids. The germline CDR1 and CDR2 sequences are MNHNS and SASEGT. The V gene lost 6 bases and the J gene lost 3 bases, with 14 bases spanning the gap. The CDR3 sequence: CASSPGLEKETQYF. The CDR3 DNA reads as TGTGCCAGCAGCCCCGGACTGGAAAAAGAGACCCAGTACTTC.

This chain joins TRBV18 and TRBJ1-4; no clear D. Germline CDR1 KGHSH, CDR2 LQKENI. This CDR3 contains 14 residues. V lost 1 base and J lost 1, with 4 bases in between. CDR3 amino acids: CASSPRQTNEKLFF. The CDR3 region has the DNA TGTGCCAGCTCACCACGGCAAACTAATGAAAAACTGTTTTTT.

The chain employs TRBV9 and TRBJ2-1; D is unresolved. Trimming took off 0 bases at V and 9 bases at J, with 10 bases between the two ends. The CDR3 contains 13 residues. CDR1 is SGDLS and CDR2 is YYNGEE in the germline V gene. The CDR3, as DNA: TGTGCCAGCAGCGTAGACCATGGCGGTGAGCAGTTCTTC. Residues: CASSVDHGGEQFF.

This rearrangement joins TRBV18 to TRBJ1-6; tentatively, D is TRBD1 (5 bases). The CDR3 is 20 amino acids. V shed 5 bases and J shed 6 bases, with 29 bases lying between them. Germline CDR1 and CDR2: KGHSH and LQKENI. The CDR3: CASSTNIQSLSRASNSPLHF. The CDR3 nucleotides read TGTGCCAGCTCAACGAACATTCAAAGCCTATCCAGGGCGAGTAATTCACCCCTCCACTTT.

At least ten counts were recorded for this clonotype. The V and J genes are TRBV7-2 and TRBJ1-2; D possibly corresponds to TRBD1 (5 bases). Between the trimmed V and J ends, which lost 2 bases and 1 base, there was a span of 11 bases. CDR1 SGHTA and CDR2 FQGNSA come from the germline V gene. CDR3 length equals 15 residues. The CDR3 coding sequence is TGTGCCAGCAGCTTAAGACAGCCTCATAACTATGGCTACACCTTC. Translating gives CASSLRQPHNYGYTF.

The chain is built from TRBV5-1 and TRBJ1-4; 8 nucleotides match TRBD1. The CDR3 length is 14 residues. Germline assignment: CDR1 SGHRS and CDR2 YFSETQ. V shed 4 bases, J shed 8 bases, and the junction held 7 bases outside the gene matches. The DNA of the CDR3 is TGCGCCAGCAGCCTACAGGGGGTTACCGAAAAACTGTTTTTT. Translated: CASSLQGVTEKLFF.

The chain joins TRBV12-3 or TRBV12-4 to TRBJ1-2, with a tentative D call TRBD1 (5 bases). The CDR3 is 15 amino acids. V shed 6 bases and J shed 7 bases, with 21 bases lying between them. Here the CDR3 DNA reads TGTGCCAGCAGCCAGCAGGGTAACGGTTTTTCTGGCTACACCTTC. As protein: CASSQQGNGFSGYTF.

The rearrangement joins TRBV20-1 to TRBJ2-2; D ambiguous. V was cut by 3 bases and J by 2 bases, with 7 bases left in between. CDR1 and CDR2 (germline): DFQATT, SNEGSKA (reference sequence). This CDR3 has 13 amino acids. The CDR3 DNA sequence: TGCAGTGCTAGGGTTGGAAACACCGGGGAGCTGTTTTTT. Encoded protein: CSARVGNTGELFF.

The gene calls are TRBV19 and TRBJ2-5; no firm D call. The CDR3 has 14 amino acids. Trimming removed 1 base from V and 1 base from J, with 7 bases in between. Germline-derived CDR1 and CDR2 are LNHDA and SQIVND (reference sequence). DNA for the CDR3: TGTGCCAGTAGTATAGTTGCGTCCCAAGAGACCCAGTACTTC. It yields the protein CASSIVASQETQYF.

This clonotype was counted between two and nine times. The rearrangement joins TRBV15 to TRBJ2-6; possible D gene TRBD1, 5 bases. This CDR3 region has 15 residues. Between the trimmed V and J ends, which lost 5 bases and 4 bases, there was a span of 12 bases. Germline lookup yields CDR1 LNHNV and CDR2 YYDKDF (reference sequence). The chain's CDR3 is CATSLQGEGANVLTF. DNA for the CDR3: TGTGCCACCAGCTTGCAGGGTGAGGGGGCCAACGTCCTGACTTTC.

CDR3 residues: CASSQTSGNEQFF. The CDR3 DNA reads as TGTGCCAGCAGCCAGACTAGCGGCAATGAGCAGTTCTTC. The chain couples TRBV11-2 to TRBJ2-1; TRBD2 matches at 9 bases. Germline V CDR1 and CDR2: SGHAT, FQNNGV. The CDR3 sequence is 13 residues long. The V gene end was trimmed by 5 bases and the J gene end by 6 bases; junction bases not matched to a gene: 2.

This clonotype was observed a handful of times. The J gene is TRBJ2-3, the V gene TRBV5-1; D might be TRBD2 (5 bases). V lost 0 bases and J 3 bases, leaving 14 bases between the germline ends. Germline CDR1 and CDR2: SGHRS and YFSETQ. The CDR3 has 16 amino acids. The CDR3 sequence is CASSLVRAARTDTQYF. In nucleotides, the CDR3 is TGCGCCAGCAGCTTGGTGAGGGCGGCAAGAACAGATACGCAGTATTTT.

Only a few counts were recorded for this clonotype. The rearrangement links TRBV20-1 to TRBJ2-3; D is perhaps TRBD1 (6 bases). The CDR3 is 15 amino acids. V lost 0 bases and J 3 bases, leaving 13 bases between the germline ends. Germline V gene lookup returns CDR1 DFQATT and CDR2 SNEGSKA (reference sequence). The CDR3 is CSARDPQGRTDTQYF. In DNA form, the CDR3 reads TGCAGTGCTAGAGATCCACAGGGTAGGACAGATACGCAGTATTTT.

The chain is built from TRBV12-3 or TRBV12-4 and TRBJ2-2; no clear D gene. The CDR3 runs to 15 residues. Trimming removed 5 bases at V and 5 bases at J, with 15 bases between. The CDR3 sequence: CASSTSLGETGELFF. DNA for the CDR3: TGTGCCAGCAGTACCAGCTTGGGTGAGACCGGGGAGCTGTTTTTT.

The gene calls are TRBV3-1 and TRBJ2-7; D might be TRBD1 or TRBD2, each matching 7 bases. This CDR3 is built from 16 residues. Deletions cut 0 bases from V and 3 bases from J, with 15 bases between. Germline V CDR1 and CDR2: LGHDT, YNNKEL (reference sequence). DNA of the CDR3: TGTGCCAGCAGCCAAGATATGGGAGGGGGCGGCTACGAGCAGTACTTC. The encoded protein is CASSQDMGGGGYEQYF.

CDR3: CSARAVAKNIQYF. The CDR3, as DNA: TGCAGTGCTAGAGCGGTAGCCAAAAACATTCAGTACTTC. The chain is built from TRBV20-1 and TRBJ2-4; D unresolved. Germline V gene data show CDR1 as DFQATT and CDR2 as SNEGSKA (reference sequence). With 1 base removed from V and 0 bases from J, the gap between germline ends came to 4 bases. The CDR3 contains 13 residues.

The chain links TRBV7-8 to TRBJ2-1, with a weak D call TRBD2 (7 bases). Germline-derived CDR1 and CDR2 are SGHVS and FQNEAQ. V was pared by 5 bases and J by 7 bases, with 18 bases between. This CDR3 comprises 15 residues. Here the CDR3 reads CASSIYLRGGNEQFF. CDR3 nucleotides: TGTGCCAGCAGCATCTATCTCAGGGGAGGGAATGAGCAGTTCTTC.